This TCR beta chain was sequenced in a study of blood T cells in healthy people across ages. V was pared by 2 bases and J by 1 base, with 7 bases between. The CDR3 has 14 residues. CDR1 and CDR2 from the germline V gene are SGHNT and YENEEA. The authors ran a second PCR of about 6 to 11 cycles using a sample-barcoded 5' primer and a J-beta primer mix. TCRdb passed the 5' RACE reads through MiXCR, listing each CDR3 protein once. The sample contains over 950,000 distinct CDR3 sequences, just over 50% of which appear only once. The gene calls are TRBV11-3 and TRBJ2-3; D gene ambiguous. Sequencing used blood. This sequence was found in an older woman in good health. This chain's CDR3 is CASSLSDGTDTQYF. The CDR3 DNA reads as TGTGCCAGCAGCTTATCCGACGGCACAGATACGCAGTATTTT.